This entry lists 19 T cell receptor beta chains sequenced from one sample in a study of cytomegalovirus exposure and HLA in healthy donors. PCR was performed using 60 Vbeta and 13 Jbeta primers. Some clones are missing from TCRdb's copy, which holds only in-frame ones; the method was immunoSEQ multiplex PCR. The table lists about 150,000 clones, 79% of them singletons. The sequencing sample was made of PBMCs. The receptors stem from a middle-aged man in good health and CMV-seropositive.

The chain links TRBV30 to TRBJ2-6, with TRBD1 identical over 7 bases. This CDR3 has 14 residues. Trimming at V came to 3 bases and at J to 9 bases, leaving 8 bases not matched to a gene. CDR1 GTSNPN and CDR2 SVGIG come from the germline V gene (reference sequence). CDR3: CAWRGPGQINVLTF. DNA of the CDR3: TGTGCCTGGAGGGGACCGGGACAGATCAACGTCCTGACTTTC.

The chain has TRBV6-5 and TRBJ1-1, with no clear D. V lost 6 bases and J lost 5, with 7 bases in between. Germline assignment: CDR1 MNHEY and CDR2 SVGAGI. CDR3 length: 11 amino acids. CDR3 DNA sequence: TGTGCCAGCAGAAGAGGTACTGAAGCTTTCTTT. It translates to CASRRGTEAFF.

The chain carries TRBV19 and TRBJ2-1; perhaps TRBD2 as D (6 bases). V was clipped by 4 bases and J by 0 bases, with 25 bases between them. Germline V gene lookup returns CDR1 LNHDA and CDR2 SQIVND (reference sequence). CDR3 length: 20 amino acids. The CDR3 coding sequence is TGTGCCAGTAGTACCCAGCCGAGGGGTAGCGGAAGGAGCTCCTACAATGAGCAGTTCTTC. Protein product: CASSTQPRGSGRSSYNEQFF.

The CDR3 coding sequence is TGTGCCAGCAGTAACTCATCCTACGAGCAGTACTTC. It translates to CASSNSSYEQYF. This rearrangement joins TRBV28 to TRBJ2-7; D gene uncertain. The germline CDR1 and CDR2 sequences are MDHEN and SYDVKM. With 5 bases removed from V and 1 base from J, the gap between germline ends came to 6 bases. The CDR3 is 12 residues long.

The V and J genes are TRBV5-4 and TRBJ2-7; 7 bases are a match to TRBD2. Trimming removed 5 bases from V and 2 bases from J; junction bases left unmatched: 10. The CDR3 length is 15 residues. Germline CDR1 reads SGHNT; CDR2 reads YYREEE (reference sequence). Here the CDR3 DNA reads TGTGCCAGCAGAGCCGGGACTACAACACCCTACGAGCAGTACTTC. As protein: CASRAGTTTPYEQYF.

This chain uses TRBV4-1 with TRBJ2-3; D is uncertain. Germline-derived CDR1 and CDR2 are MGHRA and YSYEKL. The CDR3 totals 18 residues. V was clipped by 0 bases and J by 2 bases, with 18 bases between them. The CDR3 bases are TGCGCCAGCAGCCAAGATAGGCGGCCAGACGGGTCCACAGATACGCAGTATTTT. It translates to CASSQDRRPDGSTDTQYF.

The genes are TRBV28 and TRBJ2-6; TRBD1 might be the D (6 bases). The CDR3 consists of 15 residues. V lost 6 bases to trimming and J lost 1 base, with 10 bases between them. Germline V gene data show CDR1 as MDHEN and CDR2 as SYDVKM. The CDR3 protein is CASRTQGSGANVLTF. The CDR3 nucleotides read TGTGCCAGCAGAACACAGGGATCTGGGGCCAACGTCCTGACTTTC.

This chain connects TRBV7-2 to TRBJ1-2, with D possibly matching TRBD1 (5 bases). The CDR3 extends over 13 amino acids. CDR1 is SGHTA, CDR2 FQGNSA, per germline. V lost 3 bases, J lost 5 bases, and 10 bases lay in between. The CDR3 DNA sequence: TGTGCCAGCAGCTTCCCAGGGTCTTATGGCTACACCTTC. Its protein product is CASSFPGSYGYTF.

V usage is TRBV5-4 and J usage is TRBJ1-6, with 9 bases aligning to TRBD1. The ends lost 6 bases at V and 5 bases at J; junction bases unmatched: 9. The V gene's germline CDR1 is SGHNT and CDR2 YYREEE (reference sequence). CDR3 length equals 16 residues. The chain's CDR3 is CASTLSRDRDNSPLHF. The DNA for the CDR3 is TGTGCCAGCACTCTTTCCCGGGACAGGGATAATTCACCCCTCCACTTT.

The chain has TRBV9 and TRBJ2-3; unclear D gene. The CDR3 length is 15 residues. The V and J ends lost 4 bases and 4 bases respectively, with 16 bases between them. Germline V gives CDR1 SGDLS, CDR2 YYNGEE. The CDR3: CASSSLKVGSDTQYF. The DNA for the CDR3 is TGTGCCAGCAGCTCCTTGAAAGTCGGGTCAGATACGCAGTATTTT.

This clone has only a few counts. The rearrangement links TRBV19 to TRBJ2-2; weak D call: TRBD2 (5 bases). The V gene's germline CDR1 is LNHDA and CDR2 SQIVND (reference sequence). V lost 3 bases to trimming and J lost 7 bases, with 15 bases between them. The CDR3 consists of 15 residues. CDR3 amino acids: CASSMQAAAGGELFF. CDR3 DNA: TGTGCCAGTAGTATGCAAGCGGCGGCGGGCGGGGAGCTGTTTTTT.

CDR3 in DNA: TGTGCCCCAGTTTTACAGGAGTGCTACGAGCAGTACTTC. Translating gives CAPVLQECYEQYF. The J gene is TRBJ2-7, the V gene TRBV21-1; TRBD1 reflects the table's D call only, with no check against the DNA. TRBV21-1 is shown as a pseudogene. The CDR3 extends over 13 amino acids.

In DNA form, the CDR3 reads TGTGCCAGCAGCCGCGTACTAGCGGGACCGATTGAGCAGTACTTC. It yields the protein CASSRVLAGPIEQYF. This chain connects TRBV14 to TRBJ2-7; 10 bases line up with TRBD2. Germline assignment: CDR1 SGHDN and CDR2 FVKESK. CDR3 length equals 15 residues. The V segment lost 4 bases and the J segment 7 bases; nucleotides outside the gene matches: 10.

The V gene is TRBV5-1, the J gene TRBJ2-5, with 11 bases that match TRBD1. Germline CDR1 reads SGHRS; CDR2 reads YFSETQ. V lost 4 bases and J lost 4; bases outside the gene matches: 6. The CDR3 runs 15 residues. The CDR3, as DNA: TGCGCCAGCAGCCCTGGGACAGGGGGTGGAGAGACCCAGTACTTC. It translates to CASSPGTGGGETQYF.

On this clone itself: Other nucleotide sequences from this sample produce the same CDR3. The J gene is TRBJ2-3, the V gene TRBV10-3, with D possibly being TRBD1 (5 bases). V was cut by 0 bases and J by 0 bases, with 7 bases left in between. The germline V gene encodes CDR1 ENHRY and CDR2 SYGVKD. The CDR3 has 15 amino acids. In nucleotides, the CDR3 is TGTGCCATCAGTGAGTCGCAGGGAAGCACAGATACGCAGTATTTT. Encoded protein: CAISESQGSTDTQYF.

The chain couples TRBV6-5 to TRBJ2-2; 8 nucleotides line up with TRBD1. Germline CDR1 reads MNHEY; CDR2 reads SVGAGI. The J segment lost 7 bases and the V segment lost 9 bases, leaving 4 bases of the junction unmatched. The CDR3 contains 12 residues. The DNA for the CDR3 is TGTGCCAGTGACAGGGGAGGCGGGGAGCTGTTTTTT. Its translation: CASDRGGGELFF.

The genes are TRBV5-4 and TRBJ2-3; D is uncertain. The CDR3 has 14 residues. Per the germline V gene, CDR1 is SGHNT and CDR2 is YYREEE (reference sequence). Trimming removed 0 bases at V and 2 bases at J, with 7 bases between. The CDR3 nucleotides read TGTGCCAGCAGCTTGGCTCAAGCCACAGATACGCAGTATTTT. Protein product: CASSLAQATDTQYF.

The J gene is TRBJ2-1, the V gene TRBV28; the D gene is possibly TRBD1 (6 bases). Per germline, CDR1 MDHEN and CDR2 SYDVKM. V was shortened by 5 bases and J by 4 bases, with 9 bases between the two germline ends. The CDR3 is made up of 13 amino acids. CDR3 coding DNA: TGTGCCAGCAGTCCGAGGGGGTACAATGAGCAGTTCTTC. It codes for CASSPRGYNEQFF.

This chain links TRBV5-8 with TRBJ2-1, with D unresolved. The CDR3 consists of 15 residues. From germline, CDR1 is SGHTS and CDR2 YDEGEE. V dropped 0 bases and J dropped 5 bases, with 12 bases sitting between them. CDR3 region: CASSLGLSPHNEQFF. The CDR3 DNA sequence: TGTGCCAGCAGCTTGGGGCTGTCCCCCCACAATGAGCAGTTCTTC.